This T cell receptor (beta chain) originates from a study of T cells after yellow fever vaccination. Findings and caveats of the study: Post-booster repertoires contained most primary-vaccination clones again (around 97% CD4, 85% to 90% CD8).

MiXCR, applied by TCRdb to the 5' RACE reads, yields one record per CDR3 protein. The sample lists approximately 150,000 distinct CDR3 sequences; approximately 6.2% were seen once. V gave up 6 bases and J gave up 4 bases, with 29 bases separating them. The CDR3 runs 19 residues. Germline-derived CDR1 and CDR2 are KGHSH and LQKENI. This clonotype was observed a few times. Its antigen remains unidentified. Sequences were derived from CD4+ T cells sorted from PBMCs, sampled on the day of the first yellow fever vaccination. This chain links TRBV18 with TRBJ2-3, with D perhaps matching TRBD2 (5 bases). The sequence came from a man younger than 35 who received the YFV17D yellow fever vaccine. The CDR3 here is CASSRSRERTTQLSDTQYF. CDR3 bases: TGTGCCAGCTCCCGCAGTAGGGAGCGGACCACCCAACTTTCAGATACGCAGTATTTT.